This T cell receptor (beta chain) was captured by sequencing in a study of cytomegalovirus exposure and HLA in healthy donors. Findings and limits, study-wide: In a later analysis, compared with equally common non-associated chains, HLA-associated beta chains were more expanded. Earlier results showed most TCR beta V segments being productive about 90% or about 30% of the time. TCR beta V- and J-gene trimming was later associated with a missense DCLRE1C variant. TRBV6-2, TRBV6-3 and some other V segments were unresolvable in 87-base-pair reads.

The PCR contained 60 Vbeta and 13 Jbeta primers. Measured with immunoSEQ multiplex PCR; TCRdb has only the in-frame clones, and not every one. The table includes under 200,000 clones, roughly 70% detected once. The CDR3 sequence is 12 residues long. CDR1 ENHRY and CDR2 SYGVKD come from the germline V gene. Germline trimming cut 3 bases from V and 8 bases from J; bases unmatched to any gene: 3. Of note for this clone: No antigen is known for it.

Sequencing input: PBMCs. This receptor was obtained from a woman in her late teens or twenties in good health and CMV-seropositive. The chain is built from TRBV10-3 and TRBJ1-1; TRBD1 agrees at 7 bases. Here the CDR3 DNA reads TGTGCCATCAGTGATCCACAGGGGGAAGCTTTCTTT. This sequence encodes CAISDPQGEAFF.